This is a list of T cell receptor beta chains from one sample in a study of cytomegalovirus exposure and HLA in healthy donors. Data came from immunoSEQ multiplex PCR; TCRdb stores just in-frame clones and leaves some out. Of some 190,000 clones listed, roughly nine tenths are singletons. The sequenced material came from PBMCs. The receptor set was obtained from a man younger than 40 in good health and CMV-seropositive. Both conserved end residues are part of each CDR3.

>TRBV11-3
CASSQGQGADTQYF
>TRBV19
CASSIPAIGRGYTF
>TRBV5-1
CASSSGQGGNQPQHF
>TRBV7-9
CASSAPTGNRRNTIYF
>TRBV28
CASRYRLDTQYF
>TRBV5-1
CASSLSGGPEAFF
>TRBV9
CASSDFQGVGENEQFF
>TRBV6-6
CASSGISNTEAFF
>TRBV27
CASSLSGRNEQYF
>TRBV27
CASSQSGMAPGELFF
>TRBV14
CASSPSTGRGKNIQYF
>TRBV6-5
CASQPGQGAHEQYF
>TRBV27
CASRVTGQNTEAFF
>TRBV30
CAWRQEINYGYTF
>TRBV7-3
CASSFGTPSYNEQFF
>TRBV2
CASSEPKTSGGPTGTFF
>TRBV5-4
CASSLGGIEQYF
>TRBV4-1
CASSQDLANEQYF
>TRBV4-1
CASSQGWLRTGTTSGNYNEQFF
>TRBV30
CAWRTDSPLHF
>TRBV30
CAWSVRSNSNQPQHF
>TRBV9
CASSVAGGRSYNEQFF
>TRBV30
CAWSVLQETQYF
>TRBV27
CASSLSRRQGFYGYTF
>TRBV5-6
CASSLAIRREAFNEQFF
>TRBV28
CASSGADRDYTYEQYF
>TRBV25-1
CASSELAGGTKNIQYF
>TRBV6-5
CASGQNYEQYF
>TRBV11-2
CASSPNKGRGEQYF
>TRBV11-3
CASSHGTSRELFF
>TRBV9
CASSVGSERGQPQHF